The source of this T cell receptor beta chain is a study of T cell changes during pregnancy in multiple sclerosis. Germline V gene lookup returns CDR1 MRHNA and CDR2 SNTAGT. The CDR3 runs 16 residues. Trimming removed 2 bases from V and 6 bases from J; junction bases left unmatched: 10. Repertoires were generated with immunoSEQ multiplex PCR, while TCRdb's copy carries only in-frame clones and drops some. The sample contains 74,000 or so clones, more than 80% of which appear only once. This sample comprised CD4+ T cells from peripheral blood mononuclear cells, obtained before pregnancy. The chain has TRBV6-4 and TRBJ2-1; the match to TRBD2 covers 7 bases. This TCR was recovered from a female donor with multiple sclerosis, enrolled in a pregnancy study. CDR3 amino acids: CASSDDRTRGINEQFF. In DNA form, the CDR3 reads TGTGCCAGCAGTGACGATCGGACTAGGGGCATCAATGAGCAGTTCTTC.